This TCR beta chain was retrieved from a study of T cell repertoires in cytomegalovirus infection (dated by TCRdb to the late 2010s). Notes on the research overall: Peptide stimulations targeted recently identified HLA-C-restricted CMV epitopes, whose presentation resists viral immunomodulation, together with well-studied HLA-B-restricted epitopes. Donor HLA type was relevant to the analysis, as public TCR beta signatures indicated carriage of CMV infection together with the matching HLA type. Summary of the overall study and its limitations: In the ex vivo response, HLA-C-restricted CMV-specific TCR beta clonotypes were dominant, and in two of eight donors the single most frequent clonotype came from this HLA-C-restricted group. In both this cohort and an independent 352-donor cohort, the cumulative frequency of public TCR beta family members distinguished carriers of CMV infection plus the relevant HLA type.

The CDR1 and CDR2 encoded by the germline V gene (reference sequence) are MNHEY and SMNVEV. The CDR3 contains 9 residues, cysteine and phenylalanine counted. This entry keeps only the CDR3 DNA: 27 bases, framed from base 1. V was cut back by 4 bases and J by 7 bases, leaving a gap of 0 bases between them. On this clonotype itself: Its cognate antigen has yet to be identified. No per-base quality is available; no much larger clone lies one base away.

These reads were obtained on an Illumina HiSeq 1500. TCRdb reran the public reads through fastp at Q25 and MiXCR, keeping productive beta chains. Rows are unified per CDR3 protein, each entry keeping the most common DNA and genes. Here the sample has 80,000 or so distinct CDR3 sequences; 20% to 30% occur a single time. Roughly 45% of the sample goes to the ten largest clones. Reading the label with the study, this specimen's treatment or condition is: in vitro stimulation with specific CMV peptide epitopes to enrich CMV-specific T cells. Here the sequenced sample was CD8+ T cells from cultured PBMCs, taken from culture after CMV antigen stimulation. In this chain, TRBV27 is recombined with TRBJ2-3; confidence is insufficient to name the D gene. This clonotype was sampled from a human donor in good health (CMV status not recorded). Some clones in this sample may be carry-over from other donors' samples. This receptor carries the CDR3 CASSYTQYF. The nucleotide sequence reads TGTGCCAGCAGTTATACGCAGTATTTT.